This TCR beta chain appears in the sequencing data of a study of cytomegalovirus exposure and HLA in healthy donors. Points from the study as a whole: It was likely that a cluster of highly shared sequence variants was a sequencing artifact. From TCR beta sequences, most subjects' HLA-A and HLA-B alleles were reportedly predicted accurately.

The PCR used 60 Vbeta and 13 Jbeta primers. Here immunoSEQ multiplex PCR was the method, and the copy in TCRdb shows in-frame clones only, minus some. The sample includes roughly 150,000 clones, about 70% seen only once; the top ten take over 9.5%. CDR1 and CDR2 from the germline V gene are SGHTA and FQGNSA. The length of the CDR3 is 12 residues. V lost 2 bases, J lost 6 bases, and 8 bases lay in between. This clone was counted a few times. The target antigen is unknown. Sequencing input: PBMCs. J is TRBJ2-7 and V is TRBV7-2; D not resolved. This TCR derives from a man younger than 40 in good health and CMV-seropositive. The CDR3 is CASSLYGGEQYF. The CDR3 DNA is TGTGCCAGCAGCTTATACGGTGGCGAGCAGTACTTC.